Listed below are T cell receptor beta chains from one sample, sequenced in a study of T cell responses to AZD1222 COVID-19 vaccine. Some clones are missing from TCRdb's copy, which holds only in-frame ones; the method was immunoSEQ multiplex PCR. Of some 190,000 clones in the sample, around nine tenths were seen once. This sample comprised peripheral blood, obtained on day 0 of AZD1222 vaccination. These receptors were taken from an adult in good health. The CDR3 runs from the conserved cysteine through the conserved F or W.

18	TRBV2	TRBJ2-3	CASPQVGNRGGWTDTQYF
14	TRBV11-1	TRBJ2-1	CASSPRQGGNEQFF
14	TRBV6-5	TRBJ1-2	CASSYRQGRYGYTF
14	TRBV7-8	TRBJ2-1	CASSLQAGDNEQFF
15	TRBV2	TRBJ2-1	CASSDRAVFSDEQFF
15	TRBV3-1/TRBV3-2	TRBJ2-4	CASSQDVGMKNIQYF
12	TRBV6-2/TRBV6-3	TRBJ2-5	CASSYFPETQYF
14	TRBV11-2	TRBJ2-7	CASSPRRQGHEQYF
15	TRBV4-1	TRBJ1-3	CASSQDPGVGNTIYF
15	TRBV2	TRBJ2-3	CASSRDREFTDTQYF
12	TRBV7-9	TRBJ1-1	CAIWPGQGATFF
11	TRBV19	TRBJ1-5	CASSSRGPQHF
14	TRBV28	TRBJ1-3	CASGRDRAGNTIYF
12	TRBV18	TRBJ1-1	CASSPTGEGAFF
13	TRBV5-1	TRBJ2-1	CASSSKGGGEQFF
15	TRBV4-1	TRBJ1-2	CASSQVAISNYGYTF
14	TRBV18	TRBJ2-5	CASSPNPGEETQYF
14	TRBV3-1/TRBV3-2	TRBJ1-1	CASSLGGSNTEAFF
16	TRBV6-1	TRBJ2-3	CASSEARLAGTDTQYF
17	TRBV5-6	TRBJ2-5	CASSSFRWTAGQETQYF
16	TRBV7-9	TRBJ1-4	CASSLLRTGGDEKLFF
13	TRBV30	TRBJ1-6	CAWAGTVNSPLHF
15	TRBV5-1	TRBJ2-5	CASSLADGGAETQYF
14	TRBV6-5	TRBJ1-5	CASKVTGRTRPQHF
14	TRBV19	TRBJ1-2	CASRIGPSNYGYTF
14	TRBV25-1	TRBJ1-4	CASSGGGFNEKLFF
12	TRBV30	TRBJ2-7	CAWSDLIYEQYF
15	TRBV21-1	TRBJ2-3	CASSKVRDGTDTQYF